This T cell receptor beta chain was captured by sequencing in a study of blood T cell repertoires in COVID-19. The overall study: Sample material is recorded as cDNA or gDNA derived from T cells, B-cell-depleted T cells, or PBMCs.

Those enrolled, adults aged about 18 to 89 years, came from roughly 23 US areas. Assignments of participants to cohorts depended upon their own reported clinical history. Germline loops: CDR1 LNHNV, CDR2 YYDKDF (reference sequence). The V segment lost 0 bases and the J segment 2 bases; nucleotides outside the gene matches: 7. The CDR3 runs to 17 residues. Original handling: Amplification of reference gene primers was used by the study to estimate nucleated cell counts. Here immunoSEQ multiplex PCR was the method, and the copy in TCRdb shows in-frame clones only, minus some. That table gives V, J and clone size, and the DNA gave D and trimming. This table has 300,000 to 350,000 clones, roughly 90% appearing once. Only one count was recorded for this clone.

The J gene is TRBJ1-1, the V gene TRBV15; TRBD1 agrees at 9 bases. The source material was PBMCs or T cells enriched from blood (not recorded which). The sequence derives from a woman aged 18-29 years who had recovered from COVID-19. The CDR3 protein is CATSRDLDRGANTEAFF. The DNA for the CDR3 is TGTGCCACCAGCAGAGATCTCGACAGGGGGGCCAACACTGAAGCTTTCTTT.